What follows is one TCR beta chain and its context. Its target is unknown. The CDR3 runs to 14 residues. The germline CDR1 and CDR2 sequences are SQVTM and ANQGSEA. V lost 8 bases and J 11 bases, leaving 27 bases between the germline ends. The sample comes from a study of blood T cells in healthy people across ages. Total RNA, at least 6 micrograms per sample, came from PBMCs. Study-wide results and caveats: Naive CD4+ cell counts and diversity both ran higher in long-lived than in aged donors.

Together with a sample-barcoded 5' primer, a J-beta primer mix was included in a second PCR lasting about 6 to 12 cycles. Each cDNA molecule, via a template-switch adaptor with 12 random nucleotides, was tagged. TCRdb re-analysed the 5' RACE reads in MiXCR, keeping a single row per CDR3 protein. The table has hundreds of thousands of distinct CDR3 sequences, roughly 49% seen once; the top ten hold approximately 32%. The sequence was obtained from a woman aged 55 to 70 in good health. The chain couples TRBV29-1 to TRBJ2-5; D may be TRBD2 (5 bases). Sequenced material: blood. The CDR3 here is CSSVVGLRYNEQYF. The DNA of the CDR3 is TGCAGCTCTGTCGTCGGACTCCGGTACAATGAGCAGTACTTC.